This T cell receptor (beta chain) was captured in a study of blood T cell repertoires in COVID-19. Across the study: Samples came from the United States, Italy and Spain, spanning acute and convalescent COVID-19. In each case, the material was cDNA or gDNA derived from T cells, B-cell-depleted T cells, or PBMCs.

V trimming: 0 bases; J trimming: 4 bases; junction bases outside the gene matches: 5. CDR1 SGDLS and CDR2 YYNGEE come from the germline V gene. There are 15 residues in the CDR3. Assay: immunoSEQ multiplex PCR; the TCRdb copy retains only in-frame clones and omits some. In the table there are fewer than 200,000 clones, 86% of which are singletons. The sequencing sample was made of peripheral blood. The chain uses TRBV9 and TRBJ2-3; 7 nucleotides line up with TRBD2. The TCR comes from a man aged 50-59 years with active or convalescent COVID-19. The CDR3 DNA reads as TGTGCCAGCAGCGTAGGAGCGGGACTTGCAGATACGCAGTATTTT. Translated, it gives CASSVGAGLADTQYF.